These T cell receptor beta chains were read from a single sample in a study of cytomegalovirus exposure and HLA in healthy donors. Libraries were prepared by immunoSEQ multiplex PCR; TCRdb keeps only in-frame clonotypes and omits some of them. The sample holds over 95,000 clones; 82% are singletons and the top ten take about 2.7%. Sequences were obtained from PBMCs. The receptor set was obtained from a woman younger than 30 in good health and CMV-seronegative. CDR3s include the opening cysteine and the closing phenylalanine or tryptophan. Each record gives: clone size, D gene, V gene, J gene, CDR3 DNA, CDR3 protein. The D gene is left open where the match is weak. Size is omitted from some rows. Given values are once, few, many or a class for expanded clones.

-	TRBD1	TRBV6-1	TRBJ1-2	TGTGCCAGCAGTGATATACCGGGACAGGGAAACTACACCTTC	CASSDIPGQGNYTF
-	-	TRBV10-3	TRBJ2-3	TGTGCCATCAGTGATGGCGGGAGCACAGATACGCAGTATTTT	CAISDGGSTDTQYF
-	-	TRBV7-2	TRBJ2-3	TGTGCCAGCAGCCCCGTTGTCACAGATACGCAGTATTTT	CASSPVVTDTQYF
-	-	TRBV10-2	TRBJ2-2	TGCGCCAGCAGTGAGGTCGGCAGGAGGCGCGGGGAGCTGTTTTTT	CASSEVGRRRGELFF
-	TRBD1	TRBV20-1	TRBJ1-2	TGCAGTGCTTGGGACAGCCATTACACCTTC	CSAWDSHYTF
-	-	TRBV27	TRBJ2-2	TGTGCCACCAGGTCCCCAACGAACACCGGGGAGCTGTTTTTT	CATRSPTNTGELFF
once	TRBD1	TRBV28	TRBJ1-1	TGTGCCAGCAGTTTGGACAGGCTGAACACTGAAGCTTTCTTT	CASSLDRLNTEAFF
once	-	TRBV21-1	TRBJ1-1	TGTGCCAGCAGCAAGTCGGGTTTGTTGAACACTGAAGCTTTCTTT	CASSKSGLLNTEAFF
few	-	TRBV28	TRBJ2-7	TGTGCCAGCAGTTTCCCTCCCTACGAGCAGTACTTC	CASSFPPYEQYF
-	-	TRBV4-1	TRBJ2-7	TGCGCCAGCAGCCAAGATAGGAGGACCCACTACGAGCAGTACTTC	CASSQDRRTHYEQYF
-	-	TRBV27	TRBJ1-3	TGTGCCAGCAGGGCGGCGGGGGGTCTCGGAAACACCATATATTTT	CASRAAGGLGNTIYF
-	-	TRBV19	TRBJ1-1	TGTGCCAGTAGTGTGGGGCCGATGAACACTGAAGCTTTCTTT	CASSVGPMNTEAFF
-	-	TRBV15	TRBJ1-4	TGTGCCACCAGCGGCCAGACAGATAGGAATGAAAAACTGTTTTTT	CATSGQTDRNEKLFF
-	TRBD1	TRBV7-2	TRBJ1-5	TGTGCCAGCAGCCCTGGACAGGCGTTCAATCAGCCCCAGCATTTT	CASSPGQAFNQPQHF
-	TRBD2	TRBV28	TRBJ2-5	TGTGCCAGCCGCTCTAATTTAGCGGGAGCCCAAGAGACCCAGTACTTC	CASRSNLAGAQETQYF
many	-	TRBV6-1	TRBJ2-2	TGTGCCAGCAGCCGCACTGACACCGGGGAGCTGTTTTTT	CASSRTDTGELFF
once	-	TRBV5-4	TRBJ2-1	TGTGCCAGCAGCTTGGACAACAATGAGCAGTTCTTC	CASSLDNNEQFF